A single sample is the source of the 10 T cell receptor beta chains below, sequenced in a study of T-cell reconstitution after alpha-beta-depleted transplantation in children. Unique molecular identifiers tagged the TCRbeta library. TCRdb processed the PCR reads anew with MiXCR; each CDR3 protein has one entry. The table shows under 350,000 distinct CDR3 sequences, with 9.9% occurring only once. Source: PBMCs from the stem cell graft donor, taken from the stem cell graft. The receptor source for this set is a human donor who donated a stem cell graft to a child with SCID.

The chain joins TRBV12-3 or TRBV12-4 to TRBJ1-4, with D possibly matching TRBD1 (5 bases). Deletions cut 3 bases from V and 12 bases from J, with 11 bases between. This CDR3 has 12 amino acids. For the CDR3, the DNA is TGTGCCAGCAGTTTTGTGTTGGGGGAACTGTTTTTT. It encodes CASSFVLGELFF.

This clonotype was detected ten times or more. In DNA form, the CDR3 reads TGTGCCAGCAGCTGGGGACCCCCTTTCCATACGCAGTATTTT. Translation: CASSWGPPFHTQYF. The V gene is TRBV12-3 or TRBV12-4, the J gene TRBJ2-3, with D perhaps TRBD1 or TRBD2 (5 bases each). V was cut by 6 bases and J by 7 bases, with 17 bases left in between. This CDR3 region has 14 residues.

J is TRBJ1-3 and V is TRBV7-8; D is unclear. V was cut by 5 bases and J by 0 bases, with 11 bases left in between. CDR1 and CDR2 (germline): SGHVS, FQNEAQ. CDR3 length: 15 amino acids. Written as DNA, the CDR3 is TGTGCCAGCAGCCCCCGGACTGCCTCTGGAAACACCATATATTTT. Protein sequence: CASSPRTASGNTIYF.

This clonotype occurred a few times. The CDR3 protein is CAISQGQGNTGELFF. For the CDR3, the DNA is TGTGCCATCAGCCAGGGACAGGGGAACACCGGGGAGCTGTTTTTT. The V gene is TRBV10-3, the J gene TRBJ2-2; 9 bases match TRBD1. Trimming took 6 bases from V and 1 from J; bases not matched to a gene: 3. The germline V gene encodes CDR1 ENHRY and CDR2 SYGVKD. The CDR3 loop spans 15 amino acids.

This clonotype has at least ten counts. This chain uses TRBV27 with TRBJ2-3; 12 nucleotides match TRBD2. This CDR3 is built from 15 residues. V lost 5 bases, J lost 0 bases, and 0 bases stayed unmatched. Per the germline V gene, CDR1 is MNHEY and CDR2 is SMNVEV (reference sequence). The chain's CDR3 is CASSTSGGSTDTQYF. The CDR3 region has the DNA TGTGCCAGCAGTACTAGCGGGGGGAGCACAGATACGCAGTATTTT.

V usage is TRBV12-3 or TRBV12-4 and J usage is TRBJ1-2; D remains ambiguous. The V end lost 5 bases, the J end lost 3 bases, and 13 bases lay between the germline ends. The CDR3 totals 14 residues. The CDR3: CASSDTLGYYGYTF. CDR3 sequence (DNA): TGTGCCAGCAGTGACACTTTGGGGTACTATGGCTACACCTTC.

J is TRBJ1-2 and V is TRBV9; TRBD1 agrees at 10 bases. This CDR3 is built from 14 residues. The trim removed 8 bases at V and 2 bases at J, leaving 6 bases unmatched. Germline V gene data show CDR1 as SGDLS and CDR2 as YYNGEE. CDR3 region: CASGTGVSNYGYTF. The CDR3 bases are TGTGCCAGTGGGACAGGGGTTTCAAACTATGGCTACACCTTC. The full variable domain, completed using reference TRBV9 and TRBJ1-2, is DSGVTQTPKHLITATGQRVTLRCSPRSGDLSVYWYQQSLDQGLQFLIQYYNGEERAKGNILERFSAQQFPDLHSELNLSSLELGDSALYFCASGTGVSNYGYTFGSGTRLTVV.

This clonotype was counted only a few times. The chain combines TRBV6-6 with TRBJ1-3; D remains unclear. Between the trimmed V and J ends, which lost 7 bases and 4 bases, there was a span of 8 bases. The CDR3 has 12 residues. The V gene's germline CDR1 is MNHNY and CDR2 SVGAGI (reference sequence). CDR3: CASTRAGNTIYF. The CDR3 DNA reads as TGTGCCAGCACGAGGGCCGGAAACACCATATATTTT.

Concerning this clonotype: An end of the junction does not agree with germline; a read error may underlie this. The chain uses TRBV20-1 and TRBJ2-1; the match to TRBD2 covers 11 bases. This CDR3 region has 14 residues. CDR1 is DFQATT and CDR2 is SNEGSKA in the germline V gene (reference sequence). The CDR3 spells CSARGTSGYNEQFF. CDR3 DNA sequence: TGCAGTGCAAGAGGGACTAGCGGTTACAATGAGCAGTTCTTC.

This clonotype was seen more than once but under ten times. This chain links TRBV27 with TRBJ1-2; 11 bases match TRBD1. CDR1 MNHEY and CDR2 SMNVEV come from the germline V gene (reference sequence). The CDR3 is made up of 14 amino acids. V was pared by 5 bases and J by 3 bases, with 2 bases of the junction left unmatched. The CDR3 reads CASSGTGGDYGYTF. The CDR3 region has the DNA TGTGCCAGCAGTGGGACAGGGGGGGACTATGGCTACACCTTC.